Detailed here is one T cell receptor beta chain. The antigen is undetermined. From 5'RACE with constant-segment primers came TCR alpha and TCR beta cDNA libraries that carried sample barcodes and UMIs. TCRdb re-analysed the 5' RACE reads in MiXCR, keeping a single row per CDR3 protein. The profile shows fewer than 600,000 distinct CDR3 sequences, about a fifth of them singletons. The sample is drawn from a study of T-cell memory formation after mild COVID-19. This CDR3 spans 12 amino acids. After removal of 6 bases from V and 3 bases from J, the junction contained 0 bases not matched to a gene. Germline assignment: CDR1 LNHNV and CDR2 YYDKDF (reference sequence). Whole-study findings and limits: Whether second-wave clones peaking at day 37 were SARS-CoV-2 specific went unconfirmed.

The receptor's source is an adult woman who had mild COVID-19 (a few samples of this study predate the infection). Cell type and time point are not known. J is TRBJ2-5 and V is TRBV15; 8 bases align to TRBD1. Sequenced input: PBMCs or a T cell subset sorted from them (not recorded which). Here the CDR3 DNA reads TGTGCCACCAGGACAGGGGAAGAGACCCAGTACTTC. Translated: CATRTGEETQYF.